The 20 T cell receptor beta chains below were found in one sample sequenced in a study of beta chain features in type 1 diabetes. Sequencing targeted expressed TCRB transcripts, as all isolated RNA had been reverse transcribed. Clones were sequenced by immunoSEQ multiplex PCR, and TCRdb holds only the in-frame ones, with some missing. The sample includes hundreds of thousands of clones, 12% to 15% of them seen just once. What was sequenced was central memory CD4+ T cells from blood. The receptors stem from a man aged 25-45 years in good health.

This clone was counted a few times. The chain employs TRBV7-9 and TRBJ2-2; D ambiguous. The germline V and J ends were trimmed by 5 bases and 6 bases, with 7 bases remaining between them. Per germline, CDR1 SEHNR and CDR2 FQNEAQ (reference sequence). The CDR3 sequence is 12 residues long. The CDR3 DNA reads TGTGCCAGCAGCACTAAGCCCGGGGAGCTGTTTTTT. Translation: CASSTKPGELFF.

This sequence joins TRBV18 and TRBJ2-1; D gene unclear. The length of the CDR3 is 13 residues. V shed 0 bases and J shed 10 bases, with 10 bases lying between them. Germline V gene sequence: CDR1 KGHSH, CDR2 LQKENI. The CDR3 reads CASSPPTGREQFF. The DNA of the CDR3 is TGTGCCAGCTCACCACCAACCGGTCGAGAGCAGTTCTTC. Together with reference TRBV18 and TRBJ2-1, the CDR3 gives the full variable domain: NAGVMQNPRHLVRRRGQEARLRCSPMKGHSHVYWYRQLPEEGLKFMVYLQKENIIDESGMPKERFSAEFPKEGPSILRIQQVVRGDSAAYFCASSPPTGREQFFGPGTRLTVL.

The chain combines TRBV10-2 with TRBJ1-4; maybe TRBD1 (6 bases). CDR3 size: 14 residues. Germline CDR1 is WSHSY and CDR2 is SAAADI. Trimming removed 10 bases from V and 8 bases from J, with 20 bases in between. CDR3 sequence reads: CATRLGGAGEKLFF. The CDR3 DNA follows: TGCGCCACACGCTTGGGGGGGGCCGGCGAAAAACTGTTTTTT.

In this sample, this clone turned up a few times. The V and J genes are TRBV18 and TRBJ1-1; 7 nucleotides align to TRBD1. This CDR3 spans 15 amino acids. Germline assignment: CDR1 KGHSH and CDR2 LQKENI. V shed 3 bases, J shed 5 bases, and the junction held 9 bases outside the gene matches. The CDR3 coding sequence is TGTGCCAGCTCACCCCAGAGACAGGGCGGGACTGAAGCTTTCTTT. Its protein is CASSPQRQGGTEAFF.

This clone came up a few times. Other DNA sequences in the same sample also yield this CDR3. The chain has TRBV7-2 and TRBJ2-3, with D unresolved. Trimming cost V 1 base and J 0 bases, with 8 bases left between them. Germline V CDR1 and CDR2: SGHTA, FQGNSA. The CDR3 is made up of 15 amino acids. The CDR3 nucleotides read TGTGCCAGCAGCTTAGTTGGCGGAAGCACAGATACGCAGTATTTT. Residues: CASSLVGGSTDTQYF.

This clone was found a few times. The chain uses TRBV7-2 and TRBJ2-7; D gene uncertain. This CDR3 is built from 12 residues. Looked up from germline, CDR1 is SGHTA and CDR2 is FQGNSA. The V gene lost 2 bases and the J gene lost 4 bases, with 6 bases spanning the gap. CDR3 in amino acids: CASSLLGYEQYV. The CDR3 DNA is TGTGCCAGCAGCTTACTCGGGTACGAGCAGTACGTC.

V is TRBV30 and J is TRBJ1-5; perhaps TRBD1 as D (5 bases). Germline-derived CDR1 and CDR2 are GTSNPN and SVGIG (reference sequence). The CDR3 covers 15 residues. V was pared by 3 bases and J by 5 bases, with 17 bases between. The CDR3 sequence: CAWRPAGRGDQPQHF. CDR3 bases: TGTGCCTGGAGACCCGCCGGACGGGGGGATCAGCCCCAGCATTTT.

J is TRBJ2-1 and V is TRBV5-4; 9 bases agree with TRBD2. The trim removed 4 bases at V and 6 bases at J, leaving 8 bases unmatched. Germline values: CDR1 SGHNT, CDR2 YYREEE (reference sequence). The CDR3 is made up of 15 amino acids. The CDR3 nucleotides read TGTGCCAGCAGCGCGACTAGCGGTATACCCAATGAGCAGTTCTTC. Amino acids: CASSATSGIPNEQFF.

This clone was observed a handful of times. The chain uses TRBV19 and TRBJ2-3; D gene unclear. Germline-derived CDR1 and CDR2 are LNHDA and SQIVND (reference sequence). This CDR3 contains 13 residues. Trimming pared 6 bases from V and 2 bases from J, leaving 9 bases between. CDR3 nucleotide sequence: TGTGCCAGTAGCCCGCGGATCACAGATACGCAGTATTTT. Protein: CASSPRITDTQYF.

The table lists this clone with a few counts. This sequence joins TRBV25-1 and TRBJ2-1; D remains ambiguous. The CDR3 runs 17 residues. CDR1 and CDR2 (germline): MGHDK, SYGVNS. Trimming stripped 4 bases from V and 0 bases from J, with 16 bases between. CDR3 sequence reads: CASSVRRVAGSYNEQFF. The CDR3, as DNA: TGTGCCAGCAGTGTTAGGCGAGTAGCAGGCTCCTACAATGAGCAGTTCTTC.

The V call is TRBV11-3, the J call TRBJ2-3; either TRBD1 or TRBD2 may supply D (5 bases each). V lost 6 bases and J 7 bases, leaving 17 bases between the germline ends. The germline gives CDR1 SGHNT, CDR2 YENEEA. The CDR3 has 14 amino acids. The CDR3 loop reads CASSSQPGANTQYF. The DNA of the CDR3 is TGTGCCAGCAGTTCCCAACCCGGGGCAAATACGCAGTATTTT.

CDR3 sequence (DNA): TGTGCCATCAGTGAGGGACAGAGCTCCTACGAGCAGTACTTC. This codes for CAISEGQSSYEQYF. The chain links TRBV10-3 to TRBJ2-7, with a possible D match to TRBD1 (6 bases). The germline gives CDR1 ENHRY, CDR2 SYGVKD. This CDR3 spans 14 amino acids. V dropped 2 bases and J dropped 0 bases, with 8 bases sitting between them.

V and J are TRBV5-4 and TRBJ2-7, with 7 nucleotides matching TRBD1. This CDR3 region has 15 residues. Germline trimming cut 5 bases from V and 0 bases from J; bases unmatched to any gene: 8. Germline-derived CDR1 and CDR2 are SGHNT and YYREEE (reference sequence). CDR3 sequence (DNA): TGTGCCAGCAGTAAACCGGGACAGCCCTCCTACGAGCAGTACTTC. Translated: CASSKPGQPSYEQYF.

The genes are TRBV9 and TRBJ2-5; the D gene is possibly TRBD1 (6 bases). Trimming removed 2 bases from V and 2 bases from J, with 13 bases in between. This CDR3 contains 15 residues. Germline CDR1 SGDLS, CDR2 YYNGEE. The DNA for the CDR3 is TGTGCCAGCAGCGTTATCGTGGGGGCACAAGAGACCCAGTACTTC. As protein: CASSVIVGAQETQYF.

This clone was counted only a few times. The rearrangement joins TRBV5-4 to TRBJ2-1; weak D call: TRBD2 (7 bases). The germline gives CDR1 SGHNT, CDR2 YYREEE (reference sequence). Trimming removed 5 bases at V and 1 base at J, with 19 bases between. The CDR3 is 17 residues long. In DNA, the CDR3 is TGTGCCAGCAGGCGGGGGAGGGGACAAAGATCCTACAATGAGCAGTTCTTC. This codes for CASRRGRGQRSYNEQFF.

This sequence joins TRBV6-1 and TRBJ1-6; TRBD1 is a possible D gene (5 bases). V lost 5 bases, J lost 6 bases, and 14 bases lay in between. Germline V lookup: CDR1 MNHNS, CDR2 SASEGT. There are 15 residues in the CDR3. CDR3: CASSFPPGANSPLHF. Here the CDR3 DNA reads TGTGCCAGCAGTTTCCCTCCCGGGGCTAATTCACCCCTCCACTTT.

The rearrangement uses TRBV4-2 and TRBJ2-3; 14 bases line up with TRBD2. Germline loops: CDR1 LGHNA, CDR2 YNFKEQ. CDR3 size: 18 residues. Losses at the gene ends were 8 bases for V and 3 bases for J; bases not matched to a gene: 13. In nucleotides, the CDR3 is TGTGCCAGCGCCCCTGGACTAGCGGGAGGTGGCAGGACAGATACGCAGTATTTT. Residues: CASAPGLAGGGRTDTQYF.

In its sample, this clone was seen a few times. The chain couples TRBV10-3 to TRBJ2-1; D possibly uses TRBD1 or TRBD2 (7 bases each). V was clipped by 10 bases and J by 6 bases, with 16 bases between them. Germline assignment: CDR1 ENHRY and CDR2 SYGVKD. CDR3 length: 13 residues. CDR3 DNA: TGTGCCAGCGGGGCAGGGGGGGGCAATGAGCAGTTCTTC. Its protein is CASGAGGGNEQFF.

The chain combines TRBV7-8 with TRBJ2-3; 9 nucleotides match TRBD2. CDR3 length: 16 residues. Germline CDR1 and CDR2: SGHVS and FQNEAQ. Germline trimming cut 2 bases from V and 5 bases from J; bases unmatched to any gene: 8. The CDR3 region is CASSLLAGGQKDTQYF. The DNA for the CDR3 is TGTGCCAGCAGCTTACTTGCGGGGGGGCAGAAAGATACGCAGTATTTT.

This chain uses TRBV2 with TRBJ1-5; TRBD1 agrees at 7 bases. The CDR3 loop spans 15 amino acids. Trimming took 2 bases from V and 6 from J; bases not matched to a gene: 7. CDR1 is SNHLY and CDR2 is FYNNEI in the germline V gene. The CDR3 region is CASSERTGASQPQHF. CDR3 sequence (DNA): TGTGCCAGCAGTGAAAGGACAGGAGCCAGTCAGCCCCAGCATTTT.